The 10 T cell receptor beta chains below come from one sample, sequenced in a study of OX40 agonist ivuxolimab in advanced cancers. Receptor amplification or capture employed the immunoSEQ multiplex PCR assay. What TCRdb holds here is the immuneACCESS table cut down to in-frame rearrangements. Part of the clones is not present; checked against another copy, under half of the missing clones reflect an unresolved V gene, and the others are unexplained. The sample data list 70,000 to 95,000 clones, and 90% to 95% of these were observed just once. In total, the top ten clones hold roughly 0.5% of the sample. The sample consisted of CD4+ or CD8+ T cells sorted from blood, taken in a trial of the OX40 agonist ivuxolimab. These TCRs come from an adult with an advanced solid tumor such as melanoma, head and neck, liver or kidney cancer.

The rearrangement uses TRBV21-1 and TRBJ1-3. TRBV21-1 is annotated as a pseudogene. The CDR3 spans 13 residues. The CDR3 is CASSKSSGNTIYF. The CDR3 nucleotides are TGTGCCAGCAGCAAGAGTTCTGGAAACACCATATATTTT.

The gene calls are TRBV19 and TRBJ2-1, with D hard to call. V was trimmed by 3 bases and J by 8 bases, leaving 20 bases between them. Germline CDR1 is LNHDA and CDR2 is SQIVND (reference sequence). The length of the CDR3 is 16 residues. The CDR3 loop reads CASSINGGPKGDEQFF. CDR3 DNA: TGTGCCAGTAGTATTAATGGTGGACCGAAAGGCGATGAGCAGTTCTTC.

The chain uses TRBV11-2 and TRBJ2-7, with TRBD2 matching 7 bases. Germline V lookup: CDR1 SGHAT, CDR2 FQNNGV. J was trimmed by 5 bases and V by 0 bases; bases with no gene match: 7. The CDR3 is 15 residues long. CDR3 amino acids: CASSLDRRETHEQYF. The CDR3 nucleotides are TGTGCCAGCAGCTTAGATCGGCGGGAGACCCACGAGCAGTACTTC.

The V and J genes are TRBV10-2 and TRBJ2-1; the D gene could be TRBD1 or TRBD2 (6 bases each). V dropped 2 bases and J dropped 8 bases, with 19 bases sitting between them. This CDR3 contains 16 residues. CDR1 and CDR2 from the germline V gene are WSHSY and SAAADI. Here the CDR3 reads CASSEPTGVRGDEQFF. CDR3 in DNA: TGCGCCAGCAGTGAGCCCACGGGGGTCAGGGGCGATGAGCAGTTCTTC.

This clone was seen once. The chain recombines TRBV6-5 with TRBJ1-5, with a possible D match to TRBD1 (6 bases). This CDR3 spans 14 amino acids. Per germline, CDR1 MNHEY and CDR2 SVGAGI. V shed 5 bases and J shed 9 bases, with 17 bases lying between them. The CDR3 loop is CASSDRSGGMPQHF. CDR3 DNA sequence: TGTGCCAGCAGTGACCGATCGGGGGGCATGCCCCAGCATTTT.

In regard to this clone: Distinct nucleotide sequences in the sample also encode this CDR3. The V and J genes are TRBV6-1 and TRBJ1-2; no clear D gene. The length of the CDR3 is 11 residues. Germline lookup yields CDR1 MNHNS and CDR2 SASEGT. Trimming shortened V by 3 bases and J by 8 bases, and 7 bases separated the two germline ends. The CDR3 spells CASSDPRGYTF. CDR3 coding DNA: TGTGCCAGCAGTGACCCCAGGGGCTACACCTTC.

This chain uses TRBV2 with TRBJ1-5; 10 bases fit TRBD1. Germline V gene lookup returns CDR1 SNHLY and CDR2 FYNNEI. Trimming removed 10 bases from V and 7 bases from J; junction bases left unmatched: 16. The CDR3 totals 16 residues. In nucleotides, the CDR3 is TGTGCCACCACGCCAGTGGGGACAGGGGAAGGGCAGCCCCAGCATTTT. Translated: CATTPVGTGEGQPQHF.

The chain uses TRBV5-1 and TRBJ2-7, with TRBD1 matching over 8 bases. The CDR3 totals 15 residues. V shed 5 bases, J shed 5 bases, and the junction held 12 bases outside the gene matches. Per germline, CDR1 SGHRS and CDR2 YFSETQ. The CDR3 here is CASRGNRQGSNEQYF. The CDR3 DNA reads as TGCGCCAGCAGAGGAAACCGACAGGGGAGCAACGAGCAGTACTTC.

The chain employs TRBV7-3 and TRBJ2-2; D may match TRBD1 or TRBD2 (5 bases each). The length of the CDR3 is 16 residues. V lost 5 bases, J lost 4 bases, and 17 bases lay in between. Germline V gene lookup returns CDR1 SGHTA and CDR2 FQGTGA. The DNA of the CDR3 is TGTGCCAGCAGCCAGGGCAGAGGGCAGGGCACCGGGGAGCTGTTTTTT. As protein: CASSQGRGQGTGELFF.

As DNA, the CDR3 is TGTGCCAGTAGTGTGACGTGGCTAGTCGACGAGCAGTACTTC. This encodes CASSVTWLVDEQYF. The gene calls are TRBV19 and TRBJ2-7; D uncertain. V dropped 5 bases and J dropped 5 bases, with 16 bases sitting between them. CDR3 length: 14 amino acids. From germline, CDR1 is LNHDA and CDR2 SQIVND (reference sequence).